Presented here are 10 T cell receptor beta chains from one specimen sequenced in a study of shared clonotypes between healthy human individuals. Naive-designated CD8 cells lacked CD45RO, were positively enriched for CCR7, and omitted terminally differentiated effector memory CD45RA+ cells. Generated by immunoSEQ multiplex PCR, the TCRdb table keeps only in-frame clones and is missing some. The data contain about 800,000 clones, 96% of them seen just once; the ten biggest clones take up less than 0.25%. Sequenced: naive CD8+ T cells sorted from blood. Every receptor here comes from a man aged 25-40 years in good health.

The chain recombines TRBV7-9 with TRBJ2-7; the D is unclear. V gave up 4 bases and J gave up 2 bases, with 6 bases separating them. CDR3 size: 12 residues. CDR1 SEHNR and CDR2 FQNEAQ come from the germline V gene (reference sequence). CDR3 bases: TGTGCCAGCAGCTCATTACCCTACGAGCAGTACTTC. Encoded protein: CASSSLPYEQYF.

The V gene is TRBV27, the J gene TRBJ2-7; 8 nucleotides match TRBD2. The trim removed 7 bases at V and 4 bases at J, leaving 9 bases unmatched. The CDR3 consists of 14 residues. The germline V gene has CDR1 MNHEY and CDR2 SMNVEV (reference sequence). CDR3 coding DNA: TGTGCCAGCACCTCGACTAGCGTCGGGTACGAGCAGTACTTC. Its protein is CASTSTSVGYEQYF.

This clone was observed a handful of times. For the CDR3, the DNA is TGTGCCAGTAGACGCCGGGGTAGCTCCTACAATGAGCAGTTCTTC. Encoded protein: CASRRRGSSYNEQFF. The chain couples TRBV19 to TRBJ2-1; D possibly corresponds to TRBD2 (5 bases). Trimming left V 6 bases short and J 0 bases short, with 12 bases between. From germline, CDR1 is LNHDA and CDR2 SQIVND (reference sequence). The length of the CDR3 is 15 residues.

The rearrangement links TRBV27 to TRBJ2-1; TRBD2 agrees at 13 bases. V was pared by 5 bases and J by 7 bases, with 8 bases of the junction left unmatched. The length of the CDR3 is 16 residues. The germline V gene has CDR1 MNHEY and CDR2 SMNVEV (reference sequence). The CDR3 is CASSASGTSGMNEQFF. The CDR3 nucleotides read TGTGCCAGCAGTGCCTCCGGGACTAGCGGGATGAATGAGCAGTTCTTC.

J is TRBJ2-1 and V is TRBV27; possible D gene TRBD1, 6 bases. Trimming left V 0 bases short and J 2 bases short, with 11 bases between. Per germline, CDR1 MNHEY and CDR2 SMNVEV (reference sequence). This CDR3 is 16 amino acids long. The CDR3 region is CASSLSTGETYNEQFF. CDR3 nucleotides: TGTGCCAGCAGTTTATCGACAGGAGAGACCTACAATGAGCAGTTCTTC.

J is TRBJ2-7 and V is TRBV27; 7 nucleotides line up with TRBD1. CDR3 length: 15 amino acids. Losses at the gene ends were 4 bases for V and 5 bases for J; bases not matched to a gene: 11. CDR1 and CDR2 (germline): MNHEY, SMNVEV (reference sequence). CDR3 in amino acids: CASSSTEQGLDEQYF. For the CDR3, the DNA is TGTGCCAGCAGTTCAACGGAACAGGGGCTGGACGAGCAGTACTTC.

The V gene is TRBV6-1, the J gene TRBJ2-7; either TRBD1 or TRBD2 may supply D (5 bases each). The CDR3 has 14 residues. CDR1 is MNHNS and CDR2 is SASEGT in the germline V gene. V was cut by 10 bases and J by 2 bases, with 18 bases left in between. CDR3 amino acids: CAIFRDQWPYEQYF. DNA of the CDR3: TGTGCCATTTTCCGGGACCAATGGCCCTACGAGCAGTACTTC.

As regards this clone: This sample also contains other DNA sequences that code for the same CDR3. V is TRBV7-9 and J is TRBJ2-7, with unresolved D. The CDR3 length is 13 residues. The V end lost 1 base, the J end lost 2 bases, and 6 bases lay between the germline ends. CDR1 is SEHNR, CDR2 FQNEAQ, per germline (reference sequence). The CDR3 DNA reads TGTGCCAGCAGCTTAGGGGTACCCTACGAGCAGTACTTC. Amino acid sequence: CASSLGVPYEQYF.

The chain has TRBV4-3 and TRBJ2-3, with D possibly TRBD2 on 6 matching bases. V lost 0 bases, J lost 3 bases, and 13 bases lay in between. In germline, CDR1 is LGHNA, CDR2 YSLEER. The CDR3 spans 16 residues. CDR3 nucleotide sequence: TGCGCCAGCAGCCAAGATTCGGGGGTCGGGACAGATACGCAGTATTTT. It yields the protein CASSQDSGVGTDTQYF.

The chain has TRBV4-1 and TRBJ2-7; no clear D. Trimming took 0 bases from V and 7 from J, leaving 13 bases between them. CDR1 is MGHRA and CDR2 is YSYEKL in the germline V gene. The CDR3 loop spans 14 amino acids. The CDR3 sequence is CASSQDRAVREQYF. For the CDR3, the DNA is TGCGCCAGCAGCCAAGATAGGGCAGTACGGGAGCAGTACTTC.